This T cell receptor beta chain was found in a study of cytomegalovirus exposure and HLA in healthy donors. General study points: According to the study, 180 or so TCR beta chains were cytomegalovirus-associated.

The PCR contained 60 Vbeta and 13 Jbeta primers. TCRdb's copy holds only in-frame clones and misses some; the assay was immunoSEQ multiplex PCR. The profile shows about 57,000 clones, about four fifths of them singletons. For this clone: The antigen remains undetermined.

Unmatched junction bases numbered 12, after V lost 5 bases and J lost 3 bases. Germline assignment: CDR1 MGHDK and CDR2 SYGVNS. The CDR3 is 17 amino acids. The gene calls are TRBV25-1 and TRBJ2-7; 11 positions match TRBD2. Sequencing was done on a sample of PBMCs. The TCR comes from a man aged 25 to 40 in good health and CMV-seropositive. The CDR3 region is CASSLASGGLVSYEQYF. The CDR3 region has the DNA TGTGCCAGCAGTCTGGCTAGCGGGGGGCTAGTCAGCTACGAGCAGTACTTC.